Listed below are T cell receptor beta chains from one sample, sequenced in a study of T cell responses to AZD1222 COVID-19 vaccine. Using immunoSEQ multiplex PCR, the repertoire was profiled, and TCRdb retains in-frame clones only, with some absent. The sample carries about 97,000 clones, 90% recorded once. The material sequenced was peripheral blood, taken on day 0 of AZD1222 vaccination. These TCRs come from an adult in good health. The CDR3 runs from the conserved cysteine through the conserved F or W. The order of the fields is D gene, V gene, clone size, J gene, CDR3 protein, CDR3 DNA. D genes are given only for firm matches. A row's size may be missing; if present it is once, few, many or a size class.

-,TRBV29-1,-,TRBJ2-7,CSVQGGGYEQYF,TGCAGCGTTCAGGGGGGAGGCTACGAGCAGTACTTC
-,TRBV11-2,-,TRBJ1-1,CASSLGGVRGANTEAFF,TGTGCCAGCAGCTTAGGAGGGGTAAGGGGGGCGAACACTGAAGCTTTCTTT
-,TRBV27,-,TRBJ1-5,CASSLREDSNQPQHF,TGTGCCAGCAGTTTAAGGGAGGATAGCAATCAGCCCCAGCATTTT
-,TRBV7-2,-,TRBJ1-1,CASRRAEAFF,TGTGCCAGCAGGCGAGCTGAAGCTTTCTTT
-,TRBV28,-,TRBJ2-2,CASSPWDLPTHYANTGELFF,TGTGCCAGCAGTCCCTGGGACCTTCCGACCCATTACGCGAACACCGGGGAGCTGTTTTTT
-,TRBV3-1/TRBV3-2,-,TRBJ1-2,CASSQVPIYYGYTF,TGTGCCAGCAGCCAAGTCCCTATTTACTATGGCTACACCTTC
TRBD2,TRBV2,-,TRBJ2-7,CASRAGTSGYEQYF,TGTGCCAGCAGGGCCGGGACTAGCGGCTACGAGCAGTACTTC
-,TRBV6-5,-,TRBJ1-5,CASSQPGENQPQHF,TGTGCCAGCAGTCAACCGGGAGAGAATCAGCCCCAGCATTTT
TRBD1,TRBV23-1,-,TRBJ2-6,CATGQGHSGANVLTF,TGCGCCACAGGACAGGGCCACTCTGGGGCCAACGTCCTGACTTTC
TRBD1,TRBV5-4,-,TRBJ2-5,CASSRGQGFRETQYF,TGTGCCAGCAGCAGGGGACAGGGATTCCGAGAGACCCAGTACTTC
-,TRBV7-2,-,TRBJ2-7,CASSLVSEISYEQYF,TGTGCCAGCAGCTTAGTTTCGGAGATATCCTACGAGCAGTACTTC
-,TRBV5-1,-,TRBJ1-1,CASSFAGLNTEAFF,TGCGCCAGCAGCTTCGCGGGCCTGAACACTGAAGCTTTCTTT
-,TRBV6-5,-,TRBJ1-1,CATIGRGMNTEAFF,TGTGCCACCATTGGGCGGGGTATGAACACTGAAGCTTTCTTT
-,TRBV11-2,-,TRBJ1-2,CASSLVTDYGYTF,TGTGCCAGCAGCTTGGTGACAGACTATGGCTACACCTTC
TRBD2,TRBV10-3,-,TRBJ2-7,CAISEEGLAGIGNHEQYF,TGTGCCATCAGTGAGGAGGGACTAGCGGGGATAGGGAACCACGAGCAGTACTTC
TRBD1,TRBV27,-,TRBJ1-1,CASSFRGRNTEAFF,TGTGCCAGCAGTTTCAGGGGGCGGAACACTGAAGCTTTCTTT
TRBD1,TRBV7-2,few,TRBJ1-2,CASSIPRGLLDGYTF,TGTGCCAGCAGCATTCCCAGGGGGTTGTTAGATGGCTACACCTTC
-,TRBV10-3,-,TRBJ1-2,CAIRGYGANYGYTF,TGTGCCATCAGGGGTTACGGAGCTAACTATGGCTACACCTTC
-,TRBV7-2,-,TRBJ1-3,CASPVGNTIYF,TGTGCCAGCCCAGTCGGAAACACCATATATTTT
-,TRBV2,-,TRBJ2-2,CASSENGGIGELFF,TGTGCCAGCAGTGAAAATGGGGGAATCGGGGAGCTGTTTTTT
-,TRBV3-1/TRBV3-2,-,TRBJ2-1,CASSQAWGDHEQFF,TGTGCCAGCAGCCAAGCCTGGGGCGACCATGAGCAGTTCTTC
-,TRBV4-1,-,TRBJ2-1,CASSPASYESEQFF,TGCGCCAGCAGCCCCGCGTCCTATGAGAGTGAGCAGTTCTTC